The clone carrying this TCR beta chain was picked up a small number of times. What it recognizes is unknown. The J segment lost 3 bases and the V segment lost 2 bases, leaving 14 bases of the junction unmatched. Germline CDR1 is SQVTM and CDR2 is ANQGSEA. The CDR3 consists of 17 residues. The sample originates from a study of T-cell memory formation after mild COVID-19. Findings and limits, study-wide: Researchers report contracting CD4+ clones mostly in CM and EM, with CD8+ clones in EMRA.

Each CDR3 protein gets one entry after TCRdb re-called the 5' RACE reads with MiXCR. The sample contains around 310,000 distinct CDR3 sequences, around a fifth of which appear only once. This sequence originates from a young man who had mild COVID-19 (a few samples of this study predate the infection). Cell type and time point are not known. Material for sequencing was PBMCs or a T cell subset sorted from them (not recorded which). V usage is TRBV29-1 and J usage is TRBJ2-5, with 8 bases identical to TRBD1. The DNA of the CDR3 is TGCAGCGTTGAACGACCGCATCAGACAGGGGAAAAAGAGACCCAGTACTTC. Its protein product is CSVERPHQTGEKETQYF.